The 25 T cell receptor beta chains listed next were all sequenced from one sample in a study of blood T cell repertoires in COVID-19. The method was immunoSEQ multiplex PCR; TCRdb's version includes in-frame clones alone and lacks a portion of them. The sample records 50,000 to 65,000 clones, approximately 92% being singletons. Material: peripheral blood. The receptors originated from a man aged 60 to 75 with active COVID-19.

This clone was seen a single time. The gene calls are TRBV19 and TRBJ2-7, with TRBD1 identical over 12 bases. V dropped 3 bases and J dropped 7; count of bases not matched to a gene: 7. This CDR3 region has 15 residues. Looked up from germline, CDR1 is LNHDA and CDR2 is SQIVND (reference sequence). For the CDR3, the DNA is TGTGCCAGTAGTATCGGGACAGGGGGCGCGTATGAGCAGTACTTC. Protein product: CASSIGTGGAYEQYF.

The chain carries TRBV11-2 and TRBJ2-7; 11 nucleotides agree with TRBD1. Per germline, CDR1 SGHAT and CDR2 FQNNGV. The CDR3 extends over 17 amino acids. The V segment lost 1 base and the J segment 4 bases; nucleotides outside the gene matches: 9. CDR3 loop: CASSLVGAGTGGYEQYF. In nucleotides, the CDR3 is TGTGCCAGCAGCTTAGTGGGGGCCGGGACAGGGGGTTACGAGCAGTACTTC.

This clone was recorded once. The J gene is TRBJ2-1, the V gene TRBV9; TRBD1 is a possible D gene (6 bases). Germline loops: CDR1 SGDLS, CDR2 YYNGEE. The CDR3 loop spans 15 amino acids. V was pared by 0 bases and J by 3 bases, with 10 bases between. The CDR3 reads CASSVDRASYNEQFF. CDR3 in DNA: TGTGCCAGCAGCGTAGACAGGGCCAGCTACAATGAGCAGTTCTTC.

The gene calls are TRBV5-1 and TRBJ1-1; D call uncertain. Germline V gene lookup returns CDR1 SGHRS and CDR2 YFSETQ. V lost 3 bases to trimming and J lost 7 bases, with 10 bases between them. The CDR3 has 12 residues. The CDR3 DNA reads as TGCGCCAGCAGCTATGACCCGGGTGAAGCTTTCTTT. It yields the protein CASSYDPGEAFF.

This chain uses TRBV19 with TRBJ2-1, with 7 bases fitting TRBD1. The V and J ends lost 5 bases and 7 bases, in that order; junction bases with no gene match: 17. The germline gives CDR1 LNHDA, CDR2 SQIVND (reference sequence). The CDR3 has 17 residues. Here the CDR3 DNA reads TGTGCCAGTAGTCCGCTCTTCTCCGGGACAGAGACGAATGAGCAGTTCTTC. Protein: CASSPLFSGTETNEQFF.

The chain is built from TRBV3-1 (or the pseudogene TRBV3-2) and TRBJ2-5; 8 nucleotides agree with TRBD1. Unmatched junction bases numbered 10, after V lost 1 base and J lost 3 bases. The germline CDR1 and CDR2 sequences are LGHDT and YNNKEL (reference sequence). The CDR3 covers 17 residues. The CDR3 bases are TGTGCCAGCAGCCAAGTTGGGGGACCAGGGGGCAAAGAGACCCAGTACTTC. Its protein product is CASSQVGGPGGKETQYF.

The V and J genes are TRBV5-1 and TRBJ2-1, with TRBD2 matching 8 bases. J gave up 7 bases and V 0 bases, and 6 bases lay outside the gene matches. The CDR3 runs to 15 residues. CDR1 is SGHRS, CDR2 YFSETQ, per germline. In nucleotides, the CDR3 is TGCGCCAGCAGCTTGGCAGCGGGAGTAGAGAATGAGCAGTTCTTC. Translating gives CASSLAAGVENEQFF.

The chain is built from TRBV15 and TRBJ2-1; 14 bases agree with TRBD2. The CDR3 spans 17 residues. Germline lookup yields CDR1 LNHNV and CDR2 YYDKDF (reference sequence). V trimming: 1 base; J trimming: 10 bases; junction bases outside the gene matches: 9. The DNA of the CDR3 is TGTGCCACCAGCAGAGGGCGGGGGACTAGCGGGAGTCGCGAGCAGTTCTTC. Protein: CATSRGRGTSGSREQFF.

This rearrangement joins TRBV5-1 to TRBJ2-7; a possible D gene is TRBD2 (6 bases). From germline, CDR1 is SGHRS and CDR2 YFSETQ. The CDR3 length is 14 residues. The V end was cut by 4 bases, the J end by 0 bases, with 11 bases between. CDR3 DNA: TGCGCCAGCAGCCCCGGGACTGCCTCCTACGAGCAGTACTTC. Its translation is CASSPGTASYEQYF.

V gene TRBV4-1 combines with J gene TRBJ2-2, with TRBD2 as a possible D gene (5 bases). The germline CDR1 and CDR2 sequences are MGHRA and YSYEKL. CDR3 length equals 14 residues. The ends were cut back, 5 bases at V and 7 bases at J, with 14 bases in the middle. The CDR3 nucleotides read TGCGCCAGCAGCGCAATCGGGGTGGGCGGGGAGCTGTTTTTT. This sequence encodes CASSAIGVGGELFF.

The chain employs TRBV6-5 and TRBJ2-7; 7 bases fit TRBD1. The J segment lost 1 base and the V segment lost 9 bases, leaving 9 bases of the junction unmatched. The CDR3 covers 14 residues. From germline, CDR1 is MNHEY and CDR2 SVGAGI. CDR3 in DNA: TGTGCCAGACAGGGACAGTTCCTTTCCTACGAGCAGTACTTC. This codes for CARQGQFLSYEQYF.

J is TRBJ1-5 and V is TRBV6-5; 10 nucleotides agree with TRBD1. Germline assignment: CDR1 MNHEY and CDR2 SVGAGI. This CDR3 is built from 15 residues. Trimming cost V 5 bases and J 6 bases; bases outside gene matches: 7. CDR3 region: CASSTDRGRGQPQHF. CDR3 bases: TGTGCCAGCAGTACCGACAGGGGGCGCGGTCAGCCCCAGCATTTT.

V gene TRBV29-1 combines with J gene TRBJ2-5; D may be TRBD2 (5 bases). Germline V lookup: CDR1 SQVTM, CDR2 ANQGSEA. This CDR3 is built from 15 residues. V gave up 1 base and J gave up 5 bases, with 17 bases separating them. The CDR3 loop is CSVEGGSGRGETQYF. The CDR3 nucleotides are TGCAGCGTTGAAGGTGGGAGTGGGCGCGGGGAGACCCAGTACTTC.

This clone appeared once. This sequence joins TRBV29-1 and TRBJ2-1; tentatively, D is TRBD2 (5 bases). The germline V gene encodes CDR1 SQVTM and CDR2 ANQGSEA. This CDR3 is built from 16 residues. V lost 0 bases to trimming and J lost 3 bases, with 15 bases between them. CDR3 loop: CSVEDSLSGIYNEQFF. For the CDR3, the DNA is TGCAGCGTTGAAGATTCCTTAAGCGGAATCTACAATGAGCAGTTCTTC.

The V and J genes are TRBV27 and TRBJ2-1; perhaps TRBD1 as D (6 bases). The length of the CDR3 is 12 residues. V gave up 4 bases and J gave up 7 bases, with 8 bases separating them. Germline V gene data show CDR1 as MNHEY and CDR2 as SMNVEV (reference sequence). The CDR3 region has the DNA TGTGCCAGCAGTTCCACAGGGAATGAGCAGTTCTTC. This encodes CASSSTGNEQFF.

The chain carries TRBV5-1 and TRBJ2-5; D is undetermined. The length of the CDR3 is 12 residues. V gave up 4 bases and J gave up 2 bases, with 6 bases separating them. From germline, CDR1 is SGHRS and CDR2 YFSETQ. Here the CDR3 reads CASSRQQETQYF. In nucleotides, the CDR3 is TGCGCCAGCAGCCGCCAGCAAGAGACCCAGTACTTC. The variable domain in full, completed from reference TRBV5-1 and TRBJ2-5, reads KAGVTQTPRYLIKTRGQQVTLSCSPISGHRSVSWYQQTPGQGLQFLFEYFSETQRNKGNFPGRFSGRQFSNSRSEMNVSTLELGDSALYLCASSRQQETQYFGPGTRLLVL.

The chain has TRBV28 and TRBJ2-1; 9 bases are a match to TRBD1. The CDR3 has 14 residues. V lost 5 bases and J lost 4; bases outside the gene matches: 3. Germline values: CDR1 MDHEN, CDR2 SYDVKM. The CDR3 loop reads CASSRDREYNEQFF. For the CDR3, the DNA is TGTGCCAGCAGTCGGGACAGGGAATACAATGAGCAGTTCTTC.

The CDR3 sequence is CASSLVREVSDTQYF. CDR3 nucleotides: TGTGCCAGCAGCTTAGTGCGGGAGGTCTCAGATACGCAGTATTTT. V usage is TRBV7-9 and J usage is TRBJ2-3; 8 bases line up with TRBD2. Trimming removed 1 base from V and 4 bases from J; junction bases left unmatched: 4. The germline CDR1 and CDR2 sequences are SEHNR and FQNEAQ (reference sequence). This CDR3 is built from 15 residues. The entire variable domain, with the rest obtained from reference TRBV7-9 and TRBJ2-3, is as follows: DTGVSQNPRHKITKRGQNVTFRCDPISEHNRLYWYRQTLGQGPEFLTYFQNEAQLEKSRLLSDRFSAERPKGSFSTLEIQRTEQGDSAMYLCASSLVREVSDTQYFGPGTRLTVL.

A single count supports this clone. The genes are TRBV29-1 and TRBJ1-4; D might be TRBD1 (6 bases). Germline CDR1 and CDR2: SQVTM and ANQGSEA. V lost 3 bases, J lost 2 bases, and 10 bases lay in between. The CDR3 spans 14 residues. CDR3 sequence (DNA): TGCAGCGTTGAGGGGGGGGCGACTAATGAAAAACTGTTTTTT. It encodes CSVEGGATNEKLFF.

This clone counts as medium-sized. CDR3 in DNA: TGCAGCGTTGAGGTCAGTACGAACACTGAAGCTTTCTTT. Translated, it gives CSVEVSTNTEAFF. The chain links TRBV29-1 to TRBJ1-1, with D uncertain. The CDR3 covers 13 residues. Per the germline V gene, CDR1 is SQVTM and CDR2 is ANQGSEA. V was clipped by 3 bases and J by 1 base, with 9 bases between them.

J is TRBJ2-3 and V is TRBV7-3; 11 bases match TRBD2. The CDR3 is made up of 15 amino acids. Germline trimming cut 5 bases from V and 3 bases from J; bases unmatched to any gene: 4. CDR1 SGHTA and CDR2 FQGTGA come from the germline V gene. Here the CDR3 reads CASSARLAGTDTQYF. The CDR3 DNA reads TGTGCCAGCAGCGCTAGACTAGCGGGGACAGATACGCAGTATTTT.

The chain links TRBV5-4 to TRBJ2-5; weak D call: TRBD1 (5 bases). The CDR3 has 14 amino acids. From germline, CDR1 is SGHNT and CDR2 YYREEE (reference sequence). Deletions cut 4 bases from V and 2 bases from J, with 12 bases between. In DNA form, the CDR3 reads TGTGCCAGCAGCGGTCCAGGGTCTCAAGAGACCCAGTACTTC. Translation: CASSGPGSQETQYF.

V gene TRBV3-1 (or the pseudogene TRBV3-2) combines with J gene TRBJ1-1; no reliable D call. This CDR3 has 13 residues. V was shortened by 6 bases and J by 4 bases, with 12 bases between the two germline ends. From germline, CDR1 is LGHDT and CDR2 YNNKEL (reference sequence). This CDR3 reads CASRVTGFTEAFF. Here the CDR3 DNA reads TGTGCCAGCAGGGTTACGGGTTTCACTGAAGCTTTCTTT.

The chain links TRBV27 to TRBJ1-6, with D unclear. V lost 6 bases and J 7 bases, leaving 13 bases between the germline ends. Germline V gene lookup returns CDR1 MNHEY and CDR2 SMNVEV (reference sequence). The length of the CDR3 is 14 residues. The CDR3 loop reads CASSGTAFNSPLHF. The CDR3 DNA is TGTGCCAGCAGCGGTACAGCCTTCAATTCACCCCTCCACTTT.

The chain is built from TRBV6-2 or TRBV6-3 and TRBJ2-1; 13 bases fit TRBD2. Looked up from germline, CDR1 is MNHEY and CDR2 is SVGEGT. Trimming cost V 5 bases and J 6 bases; bases outside gene matches: 13. This CDR3 is built from 18 residues. The CDR3 sequence is CASSPGLAGTWGFNEQFF. CDR3 nucleotides: TGTGCCAGCAGTCCGGGACTAGCGGGGACATGGGGCTTCAATGAGCAGTTCTTC.